These 21 T cell receptor beta chains share one sample of origin, sequenced in a study of T cell repertoires and HLA-DP antigens. Clones were read by immunoSEQ multiplex PCR, and TCRdb kept only the in-frame ones, dropping some. The sample holds around 70,000 clones; about four fifths are singletons and the top ten take 1.5% to 2%. These receptors have no known antigen. The sample taken for sequencing was CD4+ T cells from PBMCs. Source of these receptors: a man in his 60s in good health and CMV-seronegative.

Worth noting for this clone: One junction end disagrees with the germline gene, perhaps due to a read error. The chain uses TRBV7-2 and TRBJ2-1; D unclear. The CDR3 loop spans 13 amino acids. The germline gives CDR1 SGHTA, CDR2 FQGNSA. DNA for the CDR3: TGTGCCAGCGGCTTCGGGCCTAACAATGAGCAGTTCTTC. Its protein product is CASGFGPNNEQFF. The full variable domain, completed using reference TRBV7-2 and TRBJ2-1, is GAGVSQSPSNKVTEKGKDVELRCDPISGHTALYWYRQSLGQGLEFLIYFQGNSAPDKSGLPSDRFSAERTGGSVSTLTIQRTQQEDSAVYLCASGFGPNNEQFFGPGTRLTVL.

The chain carries TRBV29-1 and TRBJ1-2; a weak D match, TRBD1 (6 bases). Germline V CDR1 and CDR2: SQVTM, ANQGSEA. The ends were cut back, 4 bases at V and 7 bases at J, with 10 bases in the middle. CDR3 size: 11 residues. The CDR3 coding sequence is TGCAGCGTTGGGGTGGGGGCTGGCTACACCTTC. Translating it yields CSVGVGAGYTF.

The chain employs TRBV15 and TRBJ2-1, with 8 bases fitting TRBD1. The CDR3 length is 14 residues. Germline V gives CDR1 LNHNV, CDR2 YYDKDF (reference sequence). The V and J ends lost 5 bases and 8 bases, in that order; junction bases with no gene match: 8. In DNA, the CDR3 is TGTGCCACCAGCCGGGGACAGGTCGGTGATGAGCAGTTCTTC. Translating it yields CATSRGQVGDEQFF.

The gene calls are TRBV9 and TRBJ2-6; possible D gene TRBD2, 6 bases. Germline V gene sequence: CDR1 SGDLS, CDR2 YYNGEE. The CDR3 is 18 residues long. Trimming took off 0 bases at V and 4 bases at J, with 17 bases between the two ends. CDR3 nucleotide sequence: TGTGCCAGCAGCGTAGTGATTGGGGGGTCTGCCGGGGCCAACGTCCTGACTTTC. Translated: CASSVVIGGSAGANVLTF.

The chain has TRBV6-4 and TRBJ1-1; no definite D call. Germline CDR1 reads MRHNA; CDR2 reads SNTAGT. The CDR3 covers 13 residues. Trimming removed 3 bases at V and 1 base at J, with 6 bases between. DNA for the CDR3: TGTGCCAGCAGTGAGTTCAAGAACACTGAAGCTTTCTTT. Translating gives CASSEFKNTEAFF.

V gene TRBV27 combines with J gene TRBJ1-5, with TRBD1 matching over 8 bases. Germline V gene sequence: CDR1 MNHEY, CDR2 SMNVEV (reference sequence). This CDR3 has 14 amino acids. With V trimmed by 5 bases and J by 9 bases, 9 bases remained unmatched. CDR3: CASSPGQALGPQHF. The CDR3 DNA reads TGTGCCAGCAGTCCGGGACAGGCCTTAGGGCCCCAGCATTTT.

V gene TRBV27 combines with J gene TRBJ2-5; no definite D call. CDR1 is MNHEY and CDR2 is SMNVEV in the germline V gene (reference sequence). Trimming cost V 0 bases and J 2 bases, with 10 bases left between them. This CDR3 is 15 amino acids long. The CDR3 here is CASSLSVTGQETQYF. CDR3 in DNA: TGTGCCAGCAGTTTATCTGTGACCGGGCAAGAGACCCAGTACTTC.

V gene TRBV7-2 combines with J gene TRBJ2-5; D gene unclear. Germline CDR1 and CDR2: SGHTA and FQGNSA. The germline V and J ends were trimmed by 1 base and 5 bases, with 11 bases remaining between them. This CDR3 region has 14 residues. CDR3 sequence (DNA): TGTGCCAGCAGCTTAGGGACCGAACGGGAGACCCAGTACTTC. Its protein is CASSLGTERETQYF.

The rearrangement joins TRBV5-6 to TRBJ1-1; unclear D gene. The CDR3 totals 15 residues. Between the trimmed V and J ends, which lost 2 bases and 1 base, there was a span of 12 bases. Looked up from germline, CDR1 is SGHDT and CDR2 is YYEEEE. The CDR3 sequence is CASSLFTWGNTEAFF. The CDR3 bases are TGTGCCAGCAGCTTATTTACGTGGGGGAACACTGAAGCTTTCTTT. Full variable domain (missing parts from reference TRBV5-6 and TRBJ1-1): DAGVTQSPTHLIKTRGQQVTLRCSPKSGHDTVSWYQQALGQGPQFIFQYYEEEERQRGNFPDRFSGHQFPNYSSELNVNALLLGDSALYLCASSLFTWGNTEAFFGQGTRLTVV.

The CDR3 bases are TGCAGCGTTGCACGCTTTAGGCCCCTCCACTTT. Amino acid sequence: CSVARFRPLHF. This sequence joins TRBV29-1 and TRBJ1-6; D gene ambiguous. Trimming removed 4 bases at V and 13 bases at J, with 11 bases between. Looked up from germline, CDR1 is SQVTM and CDR2 is ANQGSEA. The CDR3 is 11 residues long.

The table lists this clone with a few counts. The V and J genes are TRBV2 and TRBJ2-3; 13 nucleotides line up with TRBD2. Per the germline V gene, CDR1 is SNHLY and CDR2 is FYNNEI. J gave up 3 bases and V 4 bases, and 1 base lay outside the gene matches. This CDR3 contains 15 residues. CDR3 residues: CASSGTSGRTDTQYF. The CDR3 coding sequence is TGTGCCAGCAGTGGGACTAGCGGGAGAACAGATACGCAGTATTTT.

This clone occurred once. The V call is TRBV6-5, the J call TRBJ2-2, with 9 bases fitting TRBD1. CDR1 and CDR2 from the germline V gene are MNHEY and SVGAGI. The CDR3 has 14 amino acids. Trimming took 6 bases from V and 5 from J; bases not matched to a gene: 4. Written as DNA, the CDR3 is TGTGCCAGCAGCCGAGACAGGGGGACCGGGGAGCTGTTTTTT. Its translation: CASSRDRGTGELFF.

V is TRBV12-5 and J is TRBJ2-5; 11 positions agree with TRBD2. The trim removed 3 bases at V and 6 bases at J, leaving 6 bases unmatched. Germline CDR1 and CDR2: LGHNT and FRNRAP. The CDR3 consists of 15 residues. The CDR3 region has the DNA TGTGCTAGTGGTTTAGGGACTAGCGGTACCCAGACCCAGTACTTC. Its translation: CASGLGTSGTQTQYF.

As for this clone: This sequence may be a read error, since a much larger clone differs from it by one base. V and J are TRBV11-2 and TRBJ1-1; no definite D call. The germline V and J ends were trimmed by 2 bases and 0 bases, with 4 bases remaining between them. CDR3 length: 13 residues. The germline V gene encodes CDR1 SGHAT and CDR2 FQNNGV. DNA of the CDR3: TGTGCCAGCAGCTTACACATGAACACTGAAGCTTTCTTT. Amino acids: CASSLHMNTEAFF.

The chain joins TRBV18 to TRBJ2-2; D perhaps matches TRBD2 (5 bases). The CDR3 contains 14 residues. In germline, CDR1 is KGHSH, CDR2 LQKENI. V was trimmed by 6 bases and J by 4 bases, leaving 12 bases between them. CDR3 sequence: CASSPQSGTGELFF. CDR3 sequence (DNA): TGTGCCAGCTCCCCCCAGAGCGGCACCGGGGAGCTGTTTTTT.

The V and J genes are TRBV7-9 and TRBJ1-1, with no clear D. The CDR3 length is 14 residues. The germline V gene encodes CDR1 SEHNR and CDR2 FQNEAQ (reference sequence). V lost 5 bases, J lost 1 base, and 11 bases lay in between. CDR3 sequence: CASSRGRENTEAFF. CDR3 DNA: TGTGCCAGCAGCCGGGGAAGGGAGAACACTGAAGCTTTCTTT.

The chain joins TRBV2 to TRBJ1-5; D is undetermined. The CDR3 is made up of 13 amino acids. The V gene's germline CDR1 is SNHLY and CDR2 FYNNEI. V gave up 1 base and J gave up 5 bases, with 6 bases separating them. The CDR3 reads CASSEDPDQPQHF. The CDR3 DNA reads as TGTGCCAGCAGTGAAGACCCAGATCAGCCCCAGCATTTT.

The CDR3 sequence is CASSLGDGGLYEQYF. The CDR3 bases are TGTGCCAGCAGCCTGGGGGACGGAGGACTCTACGAGCAGTACTTC. The rearrangement joins TRBV7-2 to TRBJ2-7, with D perhaps given as TRBD1 or TRBD2 (5 bases each). Trimming stripped 5 bases from V and 3 bases from J, with 17 bases between. CDR1 SGHTA and CDR2 FQGNSA come from the germline V gene. The CDR3 consists of 15 residues. Looking up the rest from reference TRBV7-2 and TRBJ2-7 gives the full variable domain: GAGVSQSPSNKVTEKGKDVELRCDPISGHTALYWYRQSLGQGLEFLIYFQGNSAPDKSGLPSDRFSAERTGGSVSTLTIQRTQQEDSAVYLCASSLGDGGLYEQYFGPGTRLTVT.

This rearrangement joins TRBV5-1 to TRBJ2-1; TRBD1 matches at 9 bases. Losses at the gene ends were 5 bases for V and 7 bases for J; bases not matched to a gene: 4. The CDR3 is 13 amino acids. The germline V gene encodes CDR1 SGHRS and CDR2 YFSETQ. The CDR3: CASRDRGRNEQFF. Written as DNA, the CDR3 is TGCGCCAGCAGGGACAGGGGTAGAAATGAGCAGTTCTTC. Drawing the rest from reference TRBV5-1 and TRBJ2-1, the complete variable domain is KAGVTQTPRYLIKTRGQQVTLSCSPISGHRSVSWYQQTPGQGLQFLFEYFSETQRNKGNFPGRFSGRQFSNSRSEMNVSTLELGDSALYLCASRDRGRNEQFFGPGTRLTVL.

The chain links TRBV19 to TRBJ1-5, with D uncertain. Trimming stripped 7 bases from V and 3 bases from J, with 13 bases between. This CDR3 contains 14 residues. The germline V gene encodes CDR1 LNHDA and CDR2 SQIVND (reference sequence). The DNA of the CDR3 is TGTGCCAGTACCTCCAGGCGGGACAATCAGCCCCAGCATTTT. It yields the protein CASTSRRDNQPQHF.

This clone has more than one count but fewer than ten. Other nucleotide sequences in the sample specify the same CDR3. V usage is TRBV5-1 and J usage is TRBJ1-5; D is unclear. Germline CDR1 is SGHRS and CDR2 is YFSETQ. The germline V and J ends were trimmed by 4 bases and 0 bases, with 11 bases remaining between them. CDR3 size: 15 residues. DNA for the CDR3: TGCGCCAGCAGCCCCGGTACGAGTAGCAATCAGCCCCAGCATTTT. Encoded protein: CASSPGTSSNQPQHF.